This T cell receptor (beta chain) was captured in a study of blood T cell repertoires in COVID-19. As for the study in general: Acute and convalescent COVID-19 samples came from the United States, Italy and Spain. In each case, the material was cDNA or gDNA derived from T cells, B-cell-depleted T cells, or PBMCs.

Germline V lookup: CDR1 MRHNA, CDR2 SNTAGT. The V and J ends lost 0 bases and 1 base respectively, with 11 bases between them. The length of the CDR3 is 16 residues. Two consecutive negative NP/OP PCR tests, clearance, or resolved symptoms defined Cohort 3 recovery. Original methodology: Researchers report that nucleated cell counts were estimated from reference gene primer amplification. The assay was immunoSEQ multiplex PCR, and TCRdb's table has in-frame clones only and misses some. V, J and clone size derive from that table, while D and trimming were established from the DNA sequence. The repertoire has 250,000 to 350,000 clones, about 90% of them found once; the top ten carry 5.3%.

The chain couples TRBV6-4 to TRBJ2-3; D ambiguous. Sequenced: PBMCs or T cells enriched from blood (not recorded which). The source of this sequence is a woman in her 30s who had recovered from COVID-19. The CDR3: CASSDSFGSRTDTQYF. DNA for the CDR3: TGTGCCAGCAGTGACTCATTCGGTTCCCGCACAGATACGCAGTATTTT.